The rows below give T cell receptor beta chains drawn from one sample of a study of radiation and T cells in renal cell carcinoma. Some clones are missing from TCRdb's copy, which holds only in-frame ones; the method was immunoSEQ multiplex PCR. The sample records over 85,000 clones, about 79% being singletons. The input for sequencing was blood, taken from a patient whose treatment included radiotherapy and nephrectomy. The origin of the receptors is a man aged 55 to 70 with renal cell carcinoma. The conserved cysteine and the conserved F or W are not part of the CDR3 here. Fields, in order: clone size, J gene, V gene, CDR3 protein. Clone size is shown for a subset of rows, as once, few, many or a class of expanded clone.

size: .; J: TRBJ1-5; V: TRBV4-1; CDR3: ASSQVAGRSWPQH
size: .; J: TRBJ2-7; V: TRBV10-1; CDR3: ASSATGPGTIYEQY
size: .; J: TRBJ2-3; V: TRBV10-1; CDR3: ASSPSTSGKGTDTQY
size: .; J: TRBJ2-7; V: TRBV6-5; CDR3: ASSFSSAKYEQY
size: .; J: TRBJ1-1; V: TRBV2; CDR3: ASSEGRVHTEAF
size: .; J: TRBJ2-3; V: TRBV19; CDR3: ASFDRLTDTQY
size: .; J: TRBJ2-7; V: TRBV6-5; CDR3: ASSYSPGSSYEQY
size: .; J: TRBJ1-1; V: TRBV6-6; CDR3: ASSYRAANTEAF
size: .; J: TRBJ2-7; V: TRBV7-8; CDR3: ASSPRIAGGLVEQY
size: .; J: TRBJ2-2; V: TRBV6-5; CDR3: ASSAGTSTGELF
size: once; J: TRBJ2-7; V: TRBV19; CDR3: ASRVAGAPYEQY
size: .; J: TRBJ2-6; V: TRBV5-1; CDR3: ASSPGTLGGANVLT
size: .; J: TRBJ2-7; V: TRBV5-4; CDR3: ASSSRLVPYEQY
size: .; J: TRBJ2-7; V: TRBV5-4; CDR3: ASSLELGAYEQY
size: once; J: TRBJ2-7; V: TRBV2; CDR3: ASLASRSSYEQY
size: .; J: TRBJ2-1; V: TRBV9; CDR3: ASSAALARTPYNEQF
size: .; J: TRBJ2-3; V: TRBV19; CDR3: ASSARTYRTDTQY
size: few; J: TRBJ1-1; V: TRBV28; CDR3: ASSTGGTEAF
size: .; J: TRBJ1-4; V: TRBV9; CDR3: ASSPHPDREKLF
size: .; J: TRBJ1-1; V: TRBV5-1; CDR3: ASSLVAHEAF
size: .; J: TRBJ1-1; V: TRBV25-1; CDR3: ATRTGRNTEAF
size: .; J: TRBJ2-6; V: TRBV28; CDR3: ASRDRGDGANVLT
size: few; J: TRBJ1-1; V: TRBV28; CDR3: ASRRTRGNTEAF
size: .; J: TRBJ1-1; V: TRBV28; CDR3: ASSVGQGAAEAF
size: .; J: TRBJ2-7; V: TRBV2; CDR3: ASRAVAGYYEQY
size: .; J: TRBJ2-5; V: TRBV29-1; CDR3: SASTGGGTQY
size: .; J: TRBJ2-7; V: TRBV6-1; CDR3: ASSERDFGSEQY
size: .; J: TRBJ2-1; V: TRBV18; CDR3: ASSRGGREVPYNEQF
size: .; J: TRBJ2-7; V: TRBV4-1; CDR3: ASSQGISTGQRWYEQY
size: .; J: TRBJ2-2; V: TRBV6-6; CDR3: ASSYSGARGELF
size: .; J: TRBJ2-2; V: TRBV5-1; CDR3: ASSLDTPTGELF
size: .; J: TRBJ2-7; V: TRBV5-1; CDR3: ASRESRATYEQY
size: .; J: TRBJ2-5; V: TRBV19; CDR3: ASSIGGAGVETQY
size: .; J: TRBJ2-3; V: TRBV5-4; CDR3: ASSLVGTDTQY
size: .; J: TRBJ2-7; V: TRBV7-2; CDR3: ASSSDRTSYEQY
size: .; J: TRBJ2-7; V: TRBV2; CDR3: ASNYLGEYEQY
size: .; J: TRBJ2-4; V: TRBV4-1; CDR3: ASSQEVVRAMGIQY
size: .; J: TRBJ2-5; V: TRBV9; CDR3: ASSVGRGEGETQY
size: .; J: TRBJ2-5; V: TRBV4-2; CDR3: ASSQDGGVAGAGGFSGETQY
size: .; J: TRBJ2-7; V: TRBV30; CDR3: AWTQGNWDSYEQY
size: .; J: TRBJ2-2; V: TRBV25-1; CDR3: ASSNEANTGELF
size: .; J: TRBJ1-2; V: TRBV28; CDR3: ASRGQGIIRAYGYT
size: .; J: TRBJ1-4; V: TRBV7-2; CDR3: ASSQRQGSNEKLF
size: few; J: TRBJ2-3; V: TRBV5-1; CDR3: ASSLGADTQY
size: .; J: TRBJ2-7; V: TRBV11-2; CDR3: ASSLDQWSGRAARYEQY
size: .; J: TRBJ1-4; V: TRBV7-8; CDR3: ASSLEGFGSEKLF
size: .; J: TRBJ2-5; V: TRBV7-2; CDR3: ASSPLAGGTQETQY
size: few; J: TRBJ2-1; V: TRBV29-1; CDR3: SVIDGLAGSGSYNEQF
size: .; J: TRBJ1-2; V: TRBV28; CDR3: ASSQSGGRGYGYT
size: .; J: TRBJ2-2; V: TRBV6-6; CDR3: ASSYLAGRTGELF
size: once; J: TRBJ2-7; V: TRBV11-2; CDR3: ASSLGSGGVTYEQY
size: .; J: TRBJ2-1; V: TRBV6-1; CDR3: ASGLLAGYYNEQF
size: .; J: TRBJ2-7; V: TRBV28; CDR3: ASSLRASGRAYEQY
size: few; J: TRBJ1-1; V: TRBV7-2; CDR3: ASSLGGTGTEAF